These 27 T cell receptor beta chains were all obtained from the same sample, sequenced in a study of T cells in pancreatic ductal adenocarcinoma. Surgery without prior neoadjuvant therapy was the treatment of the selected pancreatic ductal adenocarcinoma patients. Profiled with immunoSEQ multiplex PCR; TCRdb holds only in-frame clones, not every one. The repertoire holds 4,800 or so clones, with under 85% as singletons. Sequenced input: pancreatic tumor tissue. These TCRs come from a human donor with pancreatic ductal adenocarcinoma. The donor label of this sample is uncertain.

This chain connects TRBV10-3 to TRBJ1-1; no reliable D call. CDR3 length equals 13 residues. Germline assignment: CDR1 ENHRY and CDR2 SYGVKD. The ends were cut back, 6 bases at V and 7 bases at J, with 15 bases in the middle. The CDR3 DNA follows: TGTGCCATCAGGATACAGCGCGACGGTGAAGCTTTCTTT. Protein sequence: CAIRIQRDGEAFF.

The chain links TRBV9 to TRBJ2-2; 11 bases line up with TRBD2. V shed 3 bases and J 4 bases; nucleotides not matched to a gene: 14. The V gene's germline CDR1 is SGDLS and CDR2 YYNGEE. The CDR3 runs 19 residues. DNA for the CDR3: TGTGCCAGCAGCGCCTGGGAATCTAGCGGGGGGTCGGGCACCGGGGAGCTGTTTTTT. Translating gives CASSAWESSGGSGTGELFF.

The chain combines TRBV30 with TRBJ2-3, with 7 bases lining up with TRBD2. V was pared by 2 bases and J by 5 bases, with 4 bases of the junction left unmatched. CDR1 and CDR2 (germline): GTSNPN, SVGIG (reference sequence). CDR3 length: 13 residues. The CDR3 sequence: CAWSRRERDTQYF. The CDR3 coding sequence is TGTGCCTGGAGTCGGCGGGAGAGAGATACGCAGTATTTT.

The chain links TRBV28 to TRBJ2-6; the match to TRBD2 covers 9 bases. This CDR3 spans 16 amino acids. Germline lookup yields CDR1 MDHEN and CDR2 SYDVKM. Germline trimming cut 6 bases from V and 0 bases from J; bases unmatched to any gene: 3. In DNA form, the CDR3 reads TGTGCCAGCAGGGCTAGCGGGATCTCTGGGGCCAACGTCCTGACTTTC. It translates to CASRASGISGANVLTF. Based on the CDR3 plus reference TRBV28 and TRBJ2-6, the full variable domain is DVKVTQSSRYLVKRTGEKVFLECVQDMDHENMFWYRQDPGLGLRLIYFSYDVKMKEKGDIPEGYSVSREKKERFSLILESASTNQTSMYLCASRASGISGANVLTFGAGSRLTVL.

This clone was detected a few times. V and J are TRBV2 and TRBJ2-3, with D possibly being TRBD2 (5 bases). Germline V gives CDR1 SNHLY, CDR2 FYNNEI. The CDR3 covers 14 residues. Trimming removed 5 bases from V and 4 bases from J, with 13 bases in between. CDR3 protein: CASSSSSWSDTQYF. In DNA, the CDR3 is TGTGCCAGCAGTTCTTCTAGCTGGTCAGATACGCAGTATTTT.

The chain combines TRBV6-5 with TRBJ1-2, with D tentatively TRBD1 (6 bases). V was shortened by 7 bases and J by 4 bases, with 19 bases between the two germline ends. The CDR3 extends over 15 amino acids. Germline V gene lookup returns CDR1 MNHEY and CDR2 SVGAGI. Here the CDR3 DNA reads TGTGCCAGCACCAAGGCGGGGGGCCTGGCCTATGGCTACACCTTC. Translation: CASTKAGGLAYGYTF.

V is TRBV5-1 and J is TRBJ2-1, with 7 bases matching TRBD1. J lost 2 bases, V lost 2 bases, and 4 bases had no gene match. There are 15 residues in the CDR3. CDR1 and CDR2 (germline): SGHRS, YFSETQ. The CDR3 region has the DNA TGCGCCAGCAGCTTACAGGGGTCTACCTACAATGAGCAGTTCTTC. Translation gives CASSLQGSTYNEQFF.

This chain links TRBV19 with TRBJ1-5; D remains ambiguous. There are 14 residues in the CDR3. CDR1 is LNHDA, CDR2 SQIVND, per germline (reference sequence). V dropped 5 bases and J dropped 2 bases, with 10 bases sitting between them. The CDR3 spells CASSPASGNQPQHF. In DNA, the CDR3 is TGTGCCAGTAGTCCAGCTTCGGGCAATCAGCCCCAGCATTTT.

This chain's CDR3 is CASSLAGTGNQPQHF. The CDR3 region has the DNA TGTGCCAGCAGCTTAGCCGGGACAGGCAATCAGCCCCAGCATTTT. V usage is TRBV7-8 and J usage is TRBJ1-5; TRBD1 matches at 7 bases. Germline values: CDR1 SGHVS, CDR2 FQNEAQ. CDR3 length: 15 amino acids. After removal of 0 bases from V and 2 bases from J, the junction contained 1 base not matched to a gene.

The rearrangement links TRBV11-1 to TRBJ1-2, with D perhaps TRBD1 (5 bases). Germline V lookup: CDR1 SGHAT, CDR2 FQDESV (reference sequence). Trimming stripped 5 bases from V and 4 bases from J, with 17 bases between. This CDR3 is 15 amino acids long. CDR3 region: CASSLRSGLPYGYTF. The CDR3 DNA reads TGTGCCAGCAGCCTTCGATCGGGGCTTCCCTATGGCTACACCTTC.

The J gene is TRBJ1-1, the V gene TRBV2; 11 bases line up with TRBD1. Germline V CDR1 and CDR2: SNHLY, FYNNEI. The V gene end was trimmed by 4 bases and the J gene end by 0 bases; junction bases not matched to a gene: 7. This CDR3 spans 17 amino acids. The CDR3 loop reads CASSVTGTGGMNTEAFF. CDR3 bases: TGTGCCAGCAGTGTAACCGGGACAGGGGGTATGAACACTGAAGCTTTCTTT.

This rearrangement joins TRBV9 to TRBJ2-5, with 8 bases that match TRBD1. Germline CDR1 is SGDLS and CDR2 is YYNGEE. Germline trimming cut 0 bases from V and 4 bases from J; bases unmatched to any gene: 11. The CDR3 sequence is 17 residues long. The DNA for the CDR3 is TGTGCCAGCAGCGTAGATTGGCAGGGGGCCGAAAGAGAGACCCAGTACTTC. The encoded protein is CASSVDWQGAERETQYF.

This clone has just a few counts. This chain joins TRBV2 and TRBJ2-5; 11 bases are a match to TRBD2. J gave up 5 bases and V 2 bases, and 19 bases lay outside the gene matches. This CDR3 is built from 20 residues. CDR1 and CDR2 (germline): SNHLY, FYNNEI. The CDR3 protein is CASSEPSSGTSGPPRETQYF. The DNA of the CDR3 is TGTGCCAGCAGTGAACCCTCATCCGGGACTAGCGGTCCTCCGCGGGAGACCCAGTACTTC.

CDR3 in amino acids: CASSRGLAGSYNEQFF. In DNA form, the CDR3 reads TGCGCCAGCAGCCGTGGACTAGCGGGCTCCTACAATGAGCAGTTCTTC. The rearrangement uses TRBV5-1 and TRBJ2-1; 11 bases are shared with TRBD2. The CDR3 contains 16 residues. Germline V gives CDR1 SGHRS, CDR2 YFSETQ. V lost 4 bases to trimming and J lost 0 bases; unmatched junction nucleotides: 3.

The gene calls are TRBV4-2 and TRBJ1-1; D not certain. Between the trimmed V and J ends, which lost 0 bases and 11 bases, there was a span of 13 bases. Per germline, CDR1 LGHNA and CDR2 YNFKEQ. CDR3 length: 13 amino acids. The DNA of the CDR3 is TGTGCCAGCAGCCAAGATCTTGAGAGGGAGGCTTTCTTT. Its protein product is CASSQDLEREAFF.

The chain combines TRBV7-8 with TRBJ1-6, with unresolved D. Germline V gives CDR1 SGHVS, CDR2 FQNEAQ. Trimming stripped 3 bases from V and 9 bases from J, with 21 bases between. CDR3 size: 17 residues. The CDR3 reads CASSFQRATARGSPLHF. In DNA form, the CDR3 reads TGTGCCAGCAGCTTCCAGCGAGCCACAGCGCGGGGTTCACCCCTCCACTTT.

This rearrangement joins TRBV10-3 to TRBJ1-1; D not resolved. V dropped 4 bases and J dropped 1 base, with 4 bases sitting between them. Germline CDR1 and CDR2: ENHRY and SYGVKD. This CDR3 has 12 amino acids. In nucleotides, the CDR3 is TGTGCCATCAGTGGGGGGAACACTGAAGCTTTCTTT. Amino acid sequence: CAISGGNTEAFF.

DNA of the CDR3: TGCGCCAGCAGCTTGGTCGGGGGCCTCAGGAACACCATATATTTT. Translated: CASSLVGGLRNTIYF. This rearrangement joins TRBV5-1 to TRBJ1-3, with D possibly matching TRBD1 (6 bases). The CDR3 spans 15 residues. The V gene lost 0 bases and the J gene lost 7 bases, with 14 bases spanning the gap. Germline V gene sequence: CDR1 SGHRS, CDR2 YFSETQ.

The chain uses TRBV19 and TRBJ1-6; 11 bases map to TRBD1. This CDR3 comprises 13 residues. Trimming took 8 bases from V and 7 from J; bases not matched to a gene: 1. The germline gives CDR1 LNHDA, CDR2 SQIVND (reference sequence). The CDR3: CASGTGGNSPLHF. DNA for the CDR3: TGTGCCAGTGGGACAGGGGGAAATTCACCCCTCCACTTT.

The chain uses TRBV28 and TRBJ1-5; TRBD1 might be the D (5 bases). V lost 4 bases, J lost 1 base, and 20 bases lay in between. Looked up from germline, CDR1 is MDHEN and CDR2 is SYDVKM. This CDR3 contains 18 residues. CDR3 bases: TGTGCCAGCAGTTCCCGTTTGGAGGGGAGGATGAGCAATCAGCCCCAGCATTTT. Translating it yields CASSSRLEGRMSNQPQHF.

CDR3 bases: TGTGCCAGCAGCCCTCTGTGGGGGACTGAAGCTTTCTTT. Translated: CASSPLWGTEAFF. The chain joins TRBV6-5 to TRBJ1-1; D perhaps matches TRBD1 (5 bases). V lost 6 bases to trimming and J lost 5 bases, with 13 bases between them. The CDR3 extends over 13 amino acids. CDR1 is MNHEY, CDR2 SVGAGI, per germline.

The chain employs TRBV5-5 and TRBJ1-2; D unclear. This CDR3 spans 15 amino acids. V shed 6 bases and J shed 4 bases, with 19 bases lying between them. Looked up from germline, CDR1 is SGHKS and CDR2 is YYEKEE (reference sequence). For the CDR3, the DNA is TGTGCCAGCACGCCTAACTCGCGAAAGACCTATGGCTACACCTTC. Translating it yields CASTPNSRKTYGYTF.

The CDR3 region has the DNA TGTGCCATCAGTGAGGGAGATTCGGGACAGGGGATCTCCTACGAGCAGTACTTC. Translated, it gives CAISEGDSGQGISYEQYF. J is TRBJ2-7 and V is TRBV10-3, with 10 bases matching TRBD1. Germline V lookup: CDR1 ENHRY, CDR2 SYGVKD. Trimming cost V 2 bases and J 0 bases; bases outside gene matches: 10. The CDR3 contains 18 residues.

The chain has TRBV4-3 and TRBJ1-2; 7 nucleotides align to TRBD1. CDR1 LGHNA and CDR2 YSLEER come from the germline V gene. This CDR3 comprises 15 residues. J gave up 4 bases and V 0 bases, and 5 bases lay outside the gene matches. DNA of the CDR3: TGCGCCAGCAGCCAAGATCACAGGGGTTTCTATGGCTACACCTTC. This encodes CASSQDHRGFYGYTF.

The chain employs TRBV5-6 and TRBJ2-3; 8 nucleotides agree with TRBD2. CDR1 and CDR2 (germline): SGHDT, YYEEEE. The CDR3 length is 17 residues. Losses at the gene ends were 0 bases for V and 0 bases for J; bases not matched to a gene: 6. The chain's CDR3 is CASSLAAGGPSTDTQYF. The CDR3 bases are TGTGCCAGCAGCTTGGCCGCGGGGGGCCCTAGCACAGATACGCAGTATTTT.

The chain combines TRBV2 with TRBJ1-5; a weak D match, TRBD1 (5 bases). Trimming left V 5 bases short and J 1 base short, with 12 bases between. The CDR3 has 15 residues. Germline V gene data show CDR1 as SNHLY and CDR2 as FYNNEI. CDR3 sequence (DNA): TGTGCCAGCAGTTGGGGCCAGGGAAGCAATCAGCCCCAGCATTTT. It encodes CASSWGQGSNQPQHF.

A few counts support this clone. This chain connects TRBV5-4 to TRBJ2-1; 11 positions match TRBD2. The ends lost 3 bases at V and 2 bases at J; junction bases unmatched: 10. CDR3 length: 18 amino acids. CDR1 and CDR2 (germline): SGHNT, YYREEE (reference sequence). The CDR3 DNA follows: TGTGCCAGCAGCTCCGGAGTGGTAGCGGGAGGGCCCTACAATGAGCAGTTCTTC. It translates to CASSSGVVAGGPYNEQFF.